The 3 T cell receptor beta chains below come from one sample, sequenced in a study of blood T cell repertoires in COVID-19. Sequencing used immunoSEQ multiplex PCR; TCRdb keeps in-frame clones, though not all of them. This table holds approximately 60,000 clones, 70% to 90% found once. Material for sequencing was peripheral blood. Receptor source: a man in his sixties with active or convalescent COVID-19.

The genes are TRBV9 and TRBJ2-1, with 10 bases aligning to TRBD2. This CDR3 has 19 amino acids. Trimming at V came to 0 bases and at J to 4 bases, leaving 13 bases not matched to a gene. The V gene's germline CDR1 is SGDLS and CDR2 YYNGEE. The CDR3 DNA follows: TGTGCCAGCAGCGTAGTAGGTCGTTCTTTAGCGGGGGGATACAATGAGCAGTTCTTC. Its protein product is CASSVVGRSLAGGYNEQFF.

The CDR3 loop is CASGRQDPGELFF. The CDR3 bases are TGTGCCAGTGGAAGACAGGACCCCGGGGAGCTGTTTTTT. J is TRBJ2-2 and V is TRBV5-4, with a possible D match to TRBD1 (6 bases). There are 13 residues in the CDR3. Germline V CDR1 and CDR2: SGHNT, YYREEE (reference sequence). V lost 8 bases and J 6 bases, leaving 14 bases between the germline ends. Full variable domain (remainder filled in from reference TRBV5-4 and TRBJ2-2): ETGVTQSPTHLIKTRGQQVTLRCSSQSGHNTVSWYQQALGQGPQFIFQYYREEENGRGNFPPRFSGLQFPNYSSELNVNALELDDSALYLCASGRQDPGELFFGEGSRLTVL.

The chain uses TRBV7-9 and TRBJ1-6; no clear D. In germline, CDR1 is SEHNR, CDR2 FQNEAQ (reference sequence). The V and J ends lost 4 bases and 8 bases respectively, with 18 bases between them. This CDR3 has 16 amino acids. The CDR3 here is CASSSPRGLRDSPLHF. The CDR3 nucleotides are TGTGCCAGCAGCTCCCCTAGAGGGCTAAGAGATTCACCCCTCCACTTT.